This TCR beta chain was identified during a study of T cells in Graves' hyperthyroidism and ophthalmopathy. The study, taken as a whole, reports: A model of 13 V-J features distinguished ophthalmopathy from stable hyperthyroidism. Most thyroid clonotypes with frequency above 0.001 were detected in blood.

Newly diagnosed hyperthyroidism patients aged 18 to 65 years had disease lasting under 2 months. RNA transcripts yielded amplified TCR beta CDR3 regions. First-round RT-PCR of the TCR CDR3 relied on the HTBI primer set. Via MiXCR, TCRdb re-called the multiplex PCR reads, giving one row per CDR3 protein. The sample has under 800,000 distinct CDR3 sequences, 13% to 15% seen once. The sample holds many counts of this clonotype. Its antigen is still unknown. This CDR3 comprises 16 residues. J gave up 3 bases and V 5 bases, and 7 bases lay outside the gene matches. The V call is TRBV12-3 or TRBV12-4, the J call TRBJ2-7; 13 nucleotides agree with TRBD2. This TCR was sampled from a woman aged 18 to 35 with Graves' hyperthyroidism. The sequencing input was blood. DNA of the CDR3: TGTGCCAGCAGTCCGGGGGGACTAGCGGGAATCTACGAGCAGTACTTC. It is translated as CASSPGGLAGIYEQYF.